This TCR beta chain was observed in a study of blood T cell repertoires in COVID-19. Per the original methods: Reference gene primers were amplified, and this amplification served to estimate nucleated cell counts. Some clones are missing from TCRdb's copy, which holds only in-frame ones; the method was immunoSEQ multiplex PCR. For V, J and clone size, that table is used; D and trimming come from the DNA. Here the sample spans 85,000 to 130,000 clones, about four fifths being singletons. The trim removed 0 bases at V and 7 bases at J, leaving 11 bases unmatched. CDR3 size: 16 residues. CDR1 is SGHRS, CDR2 YFSETQ, per germline. This clone has just one count.

What was sequenced was peripheral blood. This sequence was found in a woman aged 55-70 years with acute or convalescent COVID-19. V usage is TRBV5-1 and J usage is TRBJ2-3; TRBD1 agrees at 7 bases. The CDR3 loop reads CASSLGTTGNGNTQYF. In nucleotides, the CDR3 is TGCGCCAGCAGCTTGGGGACGACAGGGAATGGGAATACGCAGTATTTT. Full variable domain (outside the CDR3, taken from reference TRBV5-1 and TRBJ2-3): KAGVTQTPRYLIKTRGQQVTLSCSPISGHRSVSWYQQTPGQGLQFLFEYFSETQRNKGNFPGRFSGRQFSNSRSEMNVSTLELGDSALYLCASSLGTTGNGNTQYFGPGTRLTVL.